The clone carrying this TCR beta chain was seen only a few times. Time point given: pre-sensitization, week 0. The treatment was: therapeutic diphenylcyclopropenone sensitization with weekly scalp DPC. Blood sampling occurred before each patch-test application. V shed 4 bases, J shed 4 bases, and the junction held 11 bases outside the gene matches. CDR1 and CDR2 from the germline V gene are LNHDA and SQIVND (reference sequence). The CDR3 length is 16 residues. The entry originates in a study of human T cells and chemical hapten exposure. MiXCR was run by TCRdb on the RACE reads, yielding one entry per CDR3 protein. The data contain roughly 80,000 distinct CDR3 sequences, approximately 15% of them seen just once; the ten biggest clones take up 4.6%.

V gene TRBV19 combines with J gene TRBJ2-5, with 8 bases fitting TRBD1. The receptor was derived from a woman aged 45-60 years with alopecia areata. Some clones in this sample may be carry-over from other donors' samples. Source: whole blood, taken in connection with sensitization to the hapten diphenylcyclopropenone (DPC). The CDR3 loop reads CASSTPGQAMGETQYF. In DNA form, the CDR3 reads TGTGCCAGTAGTACGCCGGGACAGGCGATGGGAGAGACCCAGTACTTC. Looking up the rest from reference TRBV19 and TRBJ2-5 gives the full variable domain: DGGITQSPKYLFRKEGQNVTLSCEQNLNHDAMYWYRQDPGQGLRLIYYSQIVNDFQKGDIAEGYSVSREKKESFPLTVTSAQKNPTAFYLCASSTPGQAMGETQYFGPGTRLLVL.